The 11 T cell receptor beta chains below all came from one sample that was sequenced in a study of cytomegalovirus exposure and HLA in healthy donors. The PCR contained 60 Vbeta and 13 Jbeta primers. Clones were sequenced by immunoSEQ multiplex PCR, and TCRdb holds only the in-frame ones, with some missing. The sample comprises 120,000 or so clones, 70% to 85% of which are singletons, and about 1.8% rests with the top ten. The sequenced material came from PBMCs. Receptors were obtained from a man aged 18 to 30 in good health and CMV-seronegative.

This clone was picked up a small number of times. This chain connects TRBV12-5 to TRBJ2-5; D perhaps matches TRBD2 (6 bases). The CDR3 is made up of 13 amino acids. The germline CDR1 and CDR2 sequences are LGHNT and FRNRAP. V shed 5 bases and J shed 4 bases, with 11 bases lying between them. The CDR3 here is CASGLRRGETQYF. In DNA form, the CDR3 reads TGTGCTAGTGGTCTCCGGAGGGGAGAGACCCAGTACTTC.

The chain employs TRBV11-3 and TRBJ2-1; 8 bases fit TRBD1. In germline, CDR1 is SGHNT, CDR2 YENEEA. The CDR3 is 15 residues long. The V segment lost 4 bases and the J segment 6 bases; nucleotides outside the gene matches: 8. The CDR3 is CASSSRQGAANEQFF. CDR3 DNA: TGTGCCAGCAGCTCCCGCCAGGGGGCTGCCAATGAGCAGTTCTTC.

The chain links TRBV7-9 to TRBJ1-1, with D possibly TRBD1 on 6 matching bases. Germline loops: CDR1 SEHNR, CDR2 FQNEAQ (reference sequence). The CDR3 spans 13 residues. V was cut by 5 bases and J by 4 bases, with 11 bases left in between. CDR3 bases: TGTGCCAGCAGCCCGGACAGTTTCACTGAAGCTTTCTTT. Encoded protein: CASSPDSFTEAFF.

The chain is built from TRBV6-4 and TRBJ2-1, with D tentatively TRBD2 (7 bases). This CDR3 contains 15 residues. The V gene lost 6 bases and the J gene lost 5 bases, with 17 bases spanning the gap. Germline lookup yields CDR1 MRHNA and CDR2 SNTAGT. The CDR3 reads CASRTGGGPNNEQFF. The CDR3 region has the DNA TGTGCCAGCAGAACTGGCGGGGGCCCCAACAATGAGCAGTTCTTC.

The gene calls are TRBV7-3 and TRBJ2-7; a possible D gene is TRBD1 (6 bases). V was trimmed by 6 bases and J by 5 bases, leaving 20 bases between them. The germline gives CDR1 SGHTA, CDR2 FQGTGA. The CDR3 has 15 residues. The CDR3 DNA reads TGTGCCAGCAGTCGTACCGGGACACAGACCAACGAGCAGTACTTC. This sequence encodes CASSRTGTQTNEQYF.

This chain links TRBV9 with TRBJ1-2; 8 bases line up with TRBD1. The CDR3 sequence is 15 residues long. CDR1 SGDLS and CDR2 YYNGEE come from the germline V gene. V was clipped by 4 bases and J by 0 bases; unmatched bases: 5. CDR3 DNA sequence: TGTGCCAGCAGCCCAGGGGGACAGGCTAACTATGGCTACACCTTC. It codes for CASSPGGQANYGYTF. Looking up the rest from reference TRBV9 and TRBJ1-2 gives the full variable domain: DSGVTQTPKHLITATGQRVTLRCSPRSGDLSVYWYQQSLDQGLQFLIQYYNGEERAKGNILERFSAQQFPDLHSELNLSSLELGDSALYFCASSPGGQANYGYTFGSGTRLTVV.

The chain is built from TRBV6-6 and TRBJ2-7; 7 nucleotides line up with TRBD1. V gave up 6 bases and J gave up 6 bases; unmatched junction bases: 14. This CDR3 is 15 amino acids long. Looked up from germline, CDR1 is MNHNY and CDR2 is SVGAGI (reference sequence). CDR3 DNA sequence: TGTGCCAGCAGATCTTCTACAGGGGCCCCGCTCGAGCAGTACTTC. It is translated as CASRSSTGAPLEQYF.

This clone appeared a single time. The chain carries TRBV29-1 and TRBJ1-2, with TRBD1 identical over 9 bases. Unmatched junction bases numbered 6, after V lost 6 bases and J lost 4 bases. This CDR3 region has 13 residues. CDR1 and CDR2 (germline): SQVTM, ANQGSEA. This CDR3 reads CSVSDRGGYGYTF. The DNA of the CDR3 is TGCAGCGTCTCAGACAGGGGGGGCTATGGCTACACCTTC.

The CDR3: CASSLTGTGEGEKLFF. CDR3 nucleotides: TGCGCCAGCAGCTTAACCGGGACCGGGGAGGGTGAAAAACTGTTTTTT. The rearrangement links TRBV5-1 to TRBJ1-4; a weak D match, TRBD1 (5 bases). The CDR3 has 16 residues. Trimming removed 2 bases from V and 7 bases from J, with 18 bases in between. Per the germline V gene, CDR1 is SGHRS and CDR2 is YFSETQ.

V gene TRBV4-2 combines with J gene TRBJ2-3; 8 bases are a match to TRBD2. CDR1 and CDR2 from the germline V gene are LGHNA and YNFKEQ. V lost 0 bases and J lost 8; bases outside the gene matches: 7. The CDR3 totals 15 residues. CDR3 loop: CASSQDWTGGRTQYF. For the CDR3, the DNA is TGTGCCAGCAGCCAAGATTGGACGGGGGGGCGTACGCAGTATTTT.

The V gene is TRBV4-1, the J gene TRBJ1-4; D is possibly TRBD1 (5 bases). Germline V gene data show CDR1 as MGHRA and CDR2 as YSYEKL. Between the trimmed V and J ends, which lost 6 bases and 3 bases, there was a span of 11 bases. This CDR3 has 14 amino acids. CDR3 nucleotide sequence: TGCGCCAGCAGGGCGACAGCTCCTAATGAAAAACTGTTTTTT. Its protein is CASRATAPNEKLFF.